These 27 T cell receptor beta chains originate from one sample sequenced in a study of blood T cell repertoires in COVID-19. Profiling relied on immunoSEQ multiplex PCR, and the TCRdb table lists in-frame clones only, not all of them. The profile shows more than 100,000 clones, approximately 88% of them singletons. The sequencing sample was made of peripheral blood. These receptors came from a woman aged 60-75 years with acute or convalescent COVID-19.

The rearrangement links TRBV7-8 to TRBJ2-7; TRBD1 matches at 10 bases. The germline V gene encodes CDR1 SGHVS and CDR2 FQNEAQ. Trimming cost V 2 bases and J 8 bases; bases outside gene matches: 12. The CDR3 covers 16 residues. The CDR3 DNA follows: TGTGCCAGCAGCTTAATAAACACTGGGACAGGGGACCAGCAGTACTTC. It is translated as CASSLINTGTGDQQYF. Together with reference TRBV7-8 and TRBJ2-7, the CDR3 gives the full variable domain: GAGVSQSPRYKVAKRGQDVALRCDPISGHVSLFWYQQALGQGPEFLTYFQNEAQLDKSGLPSDRFFAERPEGSVSTLKIQRTQQEDSAVYLCASSLINTGTGDQQYFGPGTRLTVT.

The chain links TRBV6-5 to TRBJ1-6, with 8 positions matching TRBD1. The V and J ends lost 6 bases and 6 bases, in that order; junction bases with no gene match: 4. This CDR3 has 14 residues. Germline V gives CDR1 MNHEY, CDR2 SVGAGI. CDR3 amino acids: CASSPGQGNSPLHF. CDR3 DNA sequence: TGTGCCAGCAGCCCCGGACAGGGTAATTCACCCCTCCACTTT.

The rearrangement uses TRBV30 and TRBJ1-1, with D maybe TRBD1 (5 bases). Per germline, CDR1 GTSNPN and CDR2 SVGIG (reference sequence). The V gene lost 2 bases and the J gene lost 1 base, with 8 bases spanning the gap. The CDR3 covers 13 residues. CDR3: CAWSKDRNTEAFF. The CDR3 bases are TGTGCCTGGAGTAAAGACAGGAACACTGAAGCTTTCTTT.

This rearrangement joins TRBV4-1 to TRBJ2-5; TRBD1 matches at 8 bases. The V and J ends lost 4 bases and 5 bases, in that order; junction bases with no gene match: 3. Germline V CDR1 and CDR2: MGHRA, YSYEKL. The CDR3 is 13 amino acids. The CDR3: CASSPRQGETQYF. CDR3 in DNA: TGCGCCAGCAGCCCCCGACAGGGGGAGACCCAGTACTTC.

The chain carries TRBV30 and TRBJ1-5; perhaps TRBD1 as D (6 bases). Germline V lookup: CDR1 GTSNPN, CDR2 SVGIG (reference sequence). Trimming left V 2 bases short and J 5 bases short, with 19 bases between. CDR3 length: 16 residues. CDR3 sequence: CAWSWAGAQGDQPQHF. In DNA form, the CDR3 reads TGTGCCTGGAGTTGGGCGGGGGCTCAAGGGGATCAGCCCCAGCATTTT. The complete variable domain, with remaining parts taken from reference TRBV30 and TRBJ1-5, reads SQTIHQWPATLVQPVGSPLSLECTVEGTSNPNLYWYRQAAGRGLQLLFYSVGIGQISSEVPQNLSASRPQDRQFILSSKKLLLSDSGFYLCAWSWAGAQGDQPQHFGDGTRLSIL.

This clone was recorded once. The CDR3 DNA is TGTGCCAGCAGTACCTCTGGGGCTAGCGGAGACAATGAGCAGTTCTTC. It yields the protein CASSTSGASGDNEQFF. V usage is TRBV25-1 and J usage is TRBJ2-1; 7 bases match TRBD2. The germline gives CDR1 MGHDK, CDR2 SYGVNS. There are 16 residues in the CDR3. V lost 5 bases, J lost 5 bases, and 12 bases stayed unmatched.

The V and J genes are TRBV5-6 and TRBJ2-2; D remains unclear. This CDR3 has 14 residues. V was cut by 4 bases and J by 4 bases, with 11 bases left in between. CDR1 and CDR2 from the germline V gene are SGHDT and YYEEEE. The CDR3 DNA reads as TGTGCCAGCAGCCCGTCGCTAAGCACCGGGGAGCTGTTTTTT. Protein sequence: CASSPSLSTGELFF. Drawing the rest from reference TRBV5-6 and TRBJ2-2, the complete variable domain is DAGVTQSPTHLIKTRGQQVTLRCSPKSGHDTVSWYQQALGQGPQFIFQYYEEEERQRGNFPDRFSGHQFPNYSSELNVNALLLGDSALYLCASSPSLSTGELFFGEGSRLTVL.

The rearrangement links TRBV9 to TRBJ2-3; D possibly corresponds to TRBD1 (5 bases). CDR3 size: 14 residues. V lost 2 bases, J lost 0 bases, and 7 bases lay in between. Looked up from germline, CDR1 is SGDLS and CDR2 is YYNGEE. The CDR3 protein is CASSVKGSTDTQYF. The CDR3 bases are TGTGCCAGCAGCGTTAAGGGGAGCACAGATACGCAGTATTTT.

V usage is TRBV7-9 and J usage is TRBJ1-4; 7 bases map to TRBD1. V lost 3 bases, J lost 0 bases, and 7 bases stayed unmatched. This CDR3 has 17 amino acids. Germline lookup yields CDR1 SEHNR and CDR2 FQNEAQ (reference sequence). The CDR3 loop reads CASSFPGQAPTNEKLFF. In DNA, the CDR3 is TGTGCCAGCAGCTTCCCTGGACAGGCTCCAACTAATGAAAAACTGTTTTTT.

The gene calls are TRBV3-1 (or the pseudogene TRBV3-2) and TRBJ1-1; perhaps TRBD1 as D (5 bases). Looked up from germline, CDR1 is LGHDT and CDR2 is YNNKEL (reference sequence). Trimming removed 3 bases from V and 1 base from J, with 12 bases in between. This CDR3 is 15 amino acids long. The CDR3 reads CASSHWGVANTEAFF. The CDR3 coding sequence is TGTGCCAGCAGCCACTGGGGGGTCGCGAACACTGAAGCTTTCTTT.

CDR3 in amino acids: CASSLDEGAEAFF. CDR3 sequence (DNA): TGCGCCAGCAGCTTGGATGAGGGTGCTGAAGCTTTCTTT. This chain joins TRBV5-1 and TRBJ1-1, with D uncertain. Germline CDR1 reads SGHRS; CDR2 reads YFSETQ. The CDR3 is made up of 13 amino acids. V lost 0 bases to trimming and J lost 6 bases, with 9 bases between them.

This chain connects TRBV7-9 to TRBJ2-5, with a tentative D call TRBD2 (5 bases). The CDR3 extends over 15 amino acids. From germline, CDR1 is SEHNR and CDR2 FQNEAQ (reference sequence). Trimming stripped 2 bases from V and 3 bases from J, with 13 bases between. The CDR3 DNA reads as TGTGCCAGCAGCTTATGGCGGACTTACGAAGAGACCCAGTACTTC. It codes for CASSLWRTYEETQYF.

This chain uses TRBV10-3 with TRBJ1-1; 7 bases agree with TRBD1. Germline lookup yields CDR1 ENHRY and CDR2 SYGVKD. V shed 8 bases and J 4 bases; nucleotides not matched to a gene: 13. The CDR3 runs to 15 residues. The CDR3 is CAIRGMTGKGTEAFF. The CDR3 bases are TGTGCCATCCGAGGGATGACAGGGAAGGGCACTGAAGCTTTCTTT.

V usage is TRBV28 and J usage is TRBJ1-2, with 7 bases fitting TRBD1. Trimming cost V 2 bases and J 3 bases; bases outside gene matches: 0. The CDR3 loop spans 13 amino acids. Germline lookup yields CDR1 MDHEN and CDR2 SYDVKM. The CDR3 nucleotides read TGTGCCAGCAGTTTAGGGACAGACTATGGCTACACCTTC. Translation: CASSLGTDYGYTF.

The chain combines TRBV5-6 with TRBJ1-6; 7 nucleotides line up with TRBD1. The CDR3 runs to 14 residues. Germline assignment: CDR1 SGHDT and CDR2 YYEEEE. V dropped 3 bases and J dropped 5; count of bases not matched to a gene: 2. The CDR3 DNA sequence: TGTGCCAGCAGCTACGGGACAGATAATTCACCCCTCCACTTT. Its translation: CASSYGTDNSPLHF.

The chain employs TRBV7-2 and TRBJ2-1, with 8 bases fitting TRBD2. Trimming took 1 base from V and 5 from J; bases not matched to a gene: 1. This CDR3 has 14 residues. Germline V gives CDR1 SGHTA, CDR2 FQGNSA. The CDR3 sequence: CASSLEAGDNEQFF. As DNA, the CDR3 is TGTGCCAGCAGCTTAGAAGCGGGAGACAATGAGCAGTTCTTC.

The rearrangement joins TRBV5-6 to TRBJ1-5, with TRBD1 matching 9 bases. The CDR3 runs 16 residues. Germline V gene data show CDR1 as SGHDT and CDR2 as YYEEEE. V trimming: 2 bases; J trimming: 0 bases; junction bases outside the gene matches: 3. The DNA of the CDR3 is TGTGCCAGCAGCTTTGGACAGGGGTCTAGCAATCAGCCCCAGCATTTT. Its translation is CASSFGQGSSNQPQHF.

The gene calls are TRBV28 and TRBJ1-4, with D perhaps TRBD1 (6 bases). The CDR3 is 15 residues long. Germline V lookup: CDR1 MDHEN, CDR2 SYDVKM. With 4 bases removed from V and 5 bases from J, the gap between germline ends came to 14 bases. CDR3 in amino acids: CASSSGQLTNEKLFF. As DNA, the CDR3 is TGTGCCAGCAGTTCCGGACAGCTCACAAATGAAAAACTGTTTTTT.

The V gene is TRBV19, the J gene TRBJ2-2; TRBD1 aligns across 11 bases. CDR3 length: 15 amino acids. Trimming cost V 3 bases and J 7 bases; bases outside gene matches: 4. CDR1 and CDR2 (germline): LNHDA, SQIVND (reference sequence). DNA for the CDR3: TGTGCCAGTAGTATGCGGGACAGGGGGAACGGGGAGCTGTTTTTT. This gives the protein CASSMRDRGNGELFF.

V is TRBV6-1 and J is TRBJ1-5; D possibly corresponds to TRBD1 (6 bases). V was clipped by 1 base and J by 4 bases, with 11 bases between them. The CDR3 contains 15 residues. CDR1 and CDR2 (germline): MNHNS, SASEGT. In nucleotides, the CDR3 is TGTGCCAGCAGTGAAGAGGGGGGGCGAAATCAGCCCCAGCATTTT. Its protein product is CASSEEGGRNQPQHF.

V gene TRBV12-5 combines with J gene TRBJ2-3, with 9 nucleotides matching TRBD1. This CDR3 is built from 12 residues. CDR1 LGHNT and CDR2 FRNRAP come from the germline V gene. After removal of 5 bases from V and 8 bases from J, the junction contained 2 bases not matched to a gene. The CDR3 nucleotides read TGTGCTAGTGGTCCGGACAGGGGTACGCAGTATTTT. Protein: CASGPDRGTQYF.

This rearrangement joins TRBV15 to TRBJ2-6; D is ambiguous. V was cut by 5 bases and J by 0 bases, with 5 bases left in between. The CDR3 loop spans 14 amino acids. Germline V gene lookup returns CDR1 LNHNV and CDR2 YYDKDF (reference sequence). In nucleotides, the CDR3 is TGTGCCACCAGCGGCTTCTCTGGGGCCAACGTCCTGACTTTC. Residues: CATSGFSGANVLTF.

The V and J genes are TRBV19 and TRBJ2-4; 13 nucleotides match TRBD2. The CDR3 loop spans 18 amino acids. V lost 4 bases and J lost 1; bases outside the gene matches: 7. The V gene's germline CDR1 is LNHDA and CDR2 SQIVND (reference sequence). This CDR3 reads CASSTGLAGVNAKNIQYF. CDR3 DNA sequence: TGTGCCAGTAGTACCGGACTAGCGGGAGTGAATGCCAAAAACATTCAGTACTTC.

The V and J genes are TRBV18 and TRBJ2-3; TRBD2 agrees at 12 bases. CDR1 and CDR2 from the germline V gene are KGHSH and LQKENI. V lost 4 bases to trimming and J lost 4 bases; unmatched junction nucleotides: 6. This CDR3 spans 16 amino acids. The DNA for the CDR3 is TGTGCCAGCTCACTTAACGGACTAGCGGGATCAGATACGCAGTATTTT. Protein: CASSLNGLAGSDTQYF.

The CDR3 region is CAIKDRAVETQYF. In DNA, the CDR3 is TGTGCCATCAAGGACAGGGCGGTAGAGACCCAGTACTTC. The chain joins TRBV10-3 to TRBJ2-5; 8 nucleotides match TRBD1. V was clipped by 7 bases and J by 4 bases; unmatched bases: 5. The CDR3 has 13 residues. Germline-derived CDR1 and CDR2 are ENHRY and SYGVKD.

The CDR3 loop is CASSSGGQGGNIQYF. CDR3 DNA sequence: TGTGCCAGCAGTTCAGGGGGCCAAGGGGGAAACATTCAGTACTTC. This chain links TRBV28 with TRBJ2-4, with 8 positions matching TRBD1. The length of the CDR3 is 15 residues. The junction had 8 bases not matched to a gene; V was cut back by 4 bases and J by 6 bases. Germline assignment: CDR1 MDHEN and CDR2 SYDVKM.

As regards this clone: The same CDR3 arises from other DNA sequences in this sample as well. The chain employs TRBV6-1 and TRBJ1-1; no reliable D call. Germline V gene lookup returns CDR1 MNHNS and CDR2 SASEGT. Trimming took 2 bases from V and 4 from J, leaving 2 bases between them. CDR3 size: 11 residues. Here the CDR3 reads CASSELTEAFF. CDR3 DNA sequence: TGTGCCAGCAGTGAACTCACTGAAGCTTTCTTT.